This T cell receptor (beta chain) emerged from a study of shared clonotypes between healthy human individuals. Study-wide context: The plates for each donor numbered three CD4 naive, three CD4 memory, two CD8 naive and one CD8 memory.

As regards this clone: Its matching antigen is unknown.

Study conclusions and caveats: Compared with memory subsets, naive subsets generally had larger estimated richness.

Some clones are missing from TCRdb's copy, which holds only in-frame ones; the method was immunoSEQ multiplex PCR. The data show 1,400,000 or so clones, around 98.5% seen once. Germline V gene data show CDR1 as SEHNR and CDR2 as FQNEAQ (reference sequence). The germline V and J ends were trimmed by 5 bases and 5 bases, with 21 bases remaining between them. The CDR3 is 16 residues long. The chain uses TRBV7-9 and TRBJ2-5, with D possibly being TRBD2 (5 bases). Sequences were obtained from naive CD4+ T cells sorted from blood. Described subset: CD45RA+ positively selected. This TCR was recovered from a young man in good health. The CDR3 DNA reads as TGTGCCAGCAGCAGAGGGCCCGGGTCCCTCGGGGAGACCCAGTACTTC. Translating gives CASSRGPGSLGETQYF.